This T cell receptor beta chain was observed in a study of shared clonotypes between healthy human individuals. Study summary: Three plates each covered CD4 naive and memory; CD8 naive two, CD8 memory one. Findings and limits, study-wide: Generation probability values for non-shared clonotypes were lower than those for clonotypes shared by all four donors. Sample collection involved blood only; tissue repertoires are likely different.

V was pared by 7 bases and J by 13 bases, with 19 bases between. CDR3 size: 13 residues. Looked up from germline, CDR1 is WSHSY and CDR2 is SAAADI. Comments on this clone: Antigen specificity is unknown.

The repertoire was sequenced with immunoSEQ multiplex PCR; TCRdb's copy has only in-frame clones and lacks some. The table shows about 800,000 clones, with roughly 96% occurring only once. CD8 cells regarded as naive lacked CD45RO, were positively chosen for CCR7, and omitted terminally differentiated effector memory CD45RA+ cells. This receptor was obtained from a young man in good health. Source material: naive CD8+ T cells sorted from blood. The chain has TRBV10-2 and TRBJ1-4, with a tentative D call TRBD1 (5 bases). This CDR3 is CASKGTQGSGLFF. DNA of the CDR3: TGCGCCAGCAAAGGAACCCAGGGATCCGGACTGTTTTTT.